These 22 T cell receptor beta chains share one sample of origin, sequenced in a study of blood T cell repertoires in COVID-19 (dated by TCRdb to the early 2020s). The library was generated by the immunoSEQ multiplex PCR assay. This is the immuneACCESS table as TCRdb keeps it, with only in-frame sequences that have V and J called. A part of the clones is gone; compared with another copy, unresolved V genes explain less than half, and the rest is unexplained. The sample contains about 280,000 clones, around nine tenths of them found a single time. Jointly, the top ten make up just under 0.95% of the sample. The sequenced material came from peripheral blood. All receptors come from a woman between 40 and 50 years old who had recovered from COVID-19.

The V and J genes are TRBV18 and TRBJ2-5, with 11 nucleotides matching TRBD2. The CDR3 is made up of 15 amino acids. The junction had 7 bases not matched to a gene; V was cut back by 5 bases and J by 5 bases. Germline CDR1 KGHSH, CDR2 LQKENI. The CDR3 nucleotides are TGTGCCAGCTCAATTACTAGCGGGGGCATTGAGACCCAGTACTTC. Its translation is CASSITSGGIETQYF.

This rearrangement joins TRBV14 to TRBJ2-3, with D unclear. CDR3 length: 16 amino acids. Between the trimmed V and J ends, which lost 1 base and 0 bases, there was a span of 11 bases. In germline, CDR1 is SGHDN, CDR2 FVKESK. The CDR3 nucleotides are TGTGCCAGCAGCCAAGCACGGGTACGAAGCACAGATACGCAGTATTTT. It translates to CASSQARVRSTDTQYF. The full variable domain, in which reference TRBV14 and TRBJ2-3 provide the parts outside the CDR3, is EAGVTQFPSHSVIEKGQTVTLRCDPISGHDNLYWYRRVMGKEIKFLLHFVKESKQDESGMPNNRFLAERTGGTYSTLKVQPAELEDSGVYFCASSQARVRSTDTQYFGPGTRLTVL.

The J gene is TRBJ2-7, the V gene TRBV6-5; D is possibly TRBD2 (6 bases). CDR1 MNHEY and CDR2 SVGAGI come from the germline V gene. CDR3 length: 14 residues. V was clipped by 6 bases and J by 0 bases, with 12 bases between them. The CDR3 bases are TGTGCCAGCAGAGAGATGCGGGGCTCCTACGAGCAGTACTTC. This codes for CASREMRGSYEQYF.

CDR3 residues: CASSDRANYGYTF. CDR3 coding DNA: TGTGCCAGCAGCGACAGGGCTAACTATGGCTACACCTTC. V usage is TRBV27 and J usage is TRBJ1-2; 7 bases agree with TRBD1. The V segment lost 6 bases and the J segment 0 bases; nucleotides outside the gene matches: 1. This CDR3 has 13 residues. The germline gives CDR1 MNHEY, CDR2 SMNVEV (reference sequence).

The chain is built from TRBV14 and TRBJ2-7, with D possibly matching TRBD2 (7 bases). The germline V gene has CDR1 SGHDN and CDR2 FVKESK. The CDR3 consists of 16 residues. Trimming shortened V by 0 bases and J by 1 base, and 13 bases separated the two germline ends. Here the CDR3 DNA reads TGTGCCAGCAGCCAAGATGGGGGGGGCGCGTCCTACGAGCAGTACTTC. Translated: CASSQDGGGASYEQYF.

V and J are TRBV11-3 and TRBJ2-7; D call uncertain. The CDR3 runs 12 residues. CDR1 SGHNT and CDR2 YENEEA come from the germline V gene. V lost 5 bases, J lost 3 bases, and 8 bases lay in between. CDR3: CASSAKSYEQYF. As DNA, the CDR3 is TGTGCCAGCAGCGCAAAGAGCTACGAGCAGTACTTC.

V gene TRBV9 combines with J gene TRBJ2-7, with TRBD1 identical over 7 bases. Trimming cost V 2 bases and J 0 bases; bases outside gene matches: 5. CDR1 and CDR2 from the germline V gene are SGDLS and YYNGEE. CDR3 size: 15 residues. The CDR3 protein is CASSVTGESSYEQYF. CDR3 DNA sequence: TGTGCCAGCAGCGTTACAGGGGAGAGCTCCTACGAGCAGTACTTC. The entire variable domain, with the rest obtained from reference TRBV9 and TRBJ2-7, is as follows: DSGVTQTPKHLITATGQRVTLRCSPRSGDLSVYWYQQSLDQGLQFLIQYYNGEERAKGNILERFSAQQFPDLHSELNLSSLELGDSALYFCASSVTGESSYEQYFGPGTRLTVT.

CDR3 DNA: TGCGCCAGCAGCCTACAGGGATCCGGGGAGCTGTTTTTT. Translated: CASSLQGSGELFF. The chain has TRBV4-1 and TRBJ2-2; a weak D match, TRBD1 (6 bases). The V end lost 4 bases, the J end lost 6 bases, and 9 bases lay between the germline ends. The germline V gene has CDR1 MGHRA and CDR2 YSYEKL. This CDR3 has 13 amino acids.

This clone was seen a few times. The chain is built from TRBV28 and TRBJ1-5, with D hard to call. Trimming left V 4 bases short and J 4 bases short, with 8 bases between. Looked up from germline, CDR1 is MDHEN and CDR2 is SYDVKM. The CDR3 has 13 amino acids. The CDR3 DNA reads TGTGCCAGCAGTTCGAACAAGAATCAGCCCCAGCATTTT. Translated: CASSSNKNQPQHF.

This clone was counted between two and nine times. The chain couples TRBV19 to TRBJ1-1; possible D gene TRBD1, 6 bases. Deletions cut 6 bases from V and 5 bases from J, with 10 bases between. Per germline, CDR1 LNHDA and CDR2 SQIVND (reference sequence). The CDR3 has 12 amino acids. CDR3 region: CASRRQGTEAFF. CDR3 nucleotides: TGTGCCAGTAGGAGGCAGGGGACTGAAGCTTTCTTT.

This chain uses TRBV7-9 with TRBJ1-1; no clear D gene. The CDR3 has 14 amino acids. In germline, CDR1 is SEHNR, CDR2 FQNEAQ (reference sequence). V lost 2 bases and J 8 bases, leaving 15 bases between the germline ends. The CDR3 loop is CASSLSGEGREAFF. The CDR3 coding sequence is TGTGCCAGCAGCTTAAGTGGTGAGGGTAGGGAAGCTTTCTTT.

This rearrangement joins TRBV7-9 to TRBJ1-4; 7 nucleotides match TRBD1. The V segment lost 6 bases and the J segment 8 bases; nucleotides outside the gene matches: 12. The CDR3 contains 15 residues. The germline gives CDR1 SEHNR, CDR2 FQNEAQ (reference sequence). This chain's CDR3 is CASSVTGVGEEKLFF. Here the CDR3 DNA reads TGTGCCAGCAGTGTCACAGGGGTAGGCGAGGAAAAACTGTTTTTT.

The rearrangement joins TRBV6-2 or TRBV6-3 to TRBJ2-3, with 10 bases aligning to TRBD2. This CDR3 spans 17 amino acids. The V gene end was trimmed by 0 bases and the J gene end by 2 bases; junction bases not matched to a gene: 5. Germline V gene sequence: CDR1 MNHEY, CDR2 SVGEGT. The CDR3 loop reads CASSYSKGTSATDTQYF. The CDR3 DNA is TGTGCCAGCAGTTACTCGAAAGGGACTAGCGCCACAGATACGCAGTATTTT.

V is TRBV6-5 and J is TRBJ2-7, with D perhaps matching TRBD1 (6 bases). Germline values: CDR1 MNHEY, CDR2 SVGAGI. The CDR3 has 15 residues. V lost 6 bases to trimming and J lost 0 bases, with 15 bases between them. The CDR3 loop reads CASRSVGQTSYEQYF. Written as DNA, the CDR3 is TGTGCCAGCAGATCGGTCGGACAGACCTCCTACGAGCAGTACTTC.

In nucleotides, the CDR3 is TGTGCCAGCGCTGGAACAGTTTACAATGAGCAGTTCTTC. This encodes CASAGTVYNEQFF. V is TRBV6-5 and J is TRBJ2-1; D ambiguous. Between the trimmed V and J ends, which lost 8 bases and 4 bases, there was a span of 12 bases. This CDR3 comprises 13 residues. Germline V CDR1 and CDR2: MNHEY, SVGAGI.

J is TRBJ2-3 and V is TRBV7-2; D perhaps matches TRBD1 (6 bases). This CDR3 spans 15 amino acids. CDR1 is SGHTA, CDR2 FQGNSA, per germline. Trimming removed 5 bases at V and 0 bases at J, with 12 bases between. The CDR3 nucleotides are TGTGCCAGCAGCCTAGGGGGAGCTAGCACAGATACGCAGTATTTT. It is translated as CASSLGGASTDTQYF.

The chain couples TRBV18 to TRBJ2-1; 10 bases are a match to TRBD2. The J segment lost 5 bases and the V segment lost 3 bases, leaving 7 bases of the junction unmatched. Germline V CDR1 and CDR2: KGHSH, LQKENI. The CDR3 runs 16 residues. CDR3 loop: CASSPPGTSVNNEQFF. The CDR3 bases are TGTGCCAGCTCACCCCCCGGGACTAGCGTAAACAATGAGCAGTTCTTC.

V and J are TRBV5-5 and TRBJ2-7, with TRBD1 matching over 10 bases. CDR1 SGHKS and CDR2 YYEKEE come from the germline V gene (reference sequence). J lost 4 bases, V lost 4 bases, and 5 bases had no gene match. The CDR3 has 14 residues. For the CDR3, the DNA is TGTGCCAGCAGCCCCCGGGACAGGGGTTACGAGCAGTACTTC. Its translation: CASSPRDRGYEQYF.

The chain joins TRBV24-1 to TRBJ2-1, with D perhaps TRBD1 (6 bases). V was pared by 5 bases and J by 8 bases, with 9 bases between. In germline, CDR1 is KGHDR, CDR2 SFDVKD. CDR3 size: 12 residues. The CDR3 loop is CATSGGLDEQFF. CDR3 DNA: TGTGCCACCAGTGGGGGGCTCGATGAGCAGTTCTTC.

This sequence joins TRBV11-3 and TRBJ2-5; D not certain. The germline gives CDR1 SGHNT, CDR2 YENEEA. V lost 1 base, J lost 5 bases, and 8 bases lay in between. CDR3 length: 13 amino acids. Written as DNA, the CDR3 is TGTGCCAGCAGCTTAGGGGCTGGGGAGACCCAGTACTTC. This codes for CASSLGAGETQYF.

CDR3: CAISDSGGQGGNTIYF. The CDR3 coding sequence is TGTGCCATCAGTGACTCAGGGGGCCAAGGAGGAAACACCATATATTTT. The chain is built from TRBV10-3 and TRBJ1-3, with 8 bases matching TRBD1. Germline V gives CDR1 ENHRY, CDR2 SYGVKD. The CDR3 length is 16 residues. J was trimmed by 4 bases and V by 3 bases; bases with no gene match: 8.

This clone was picked up one time. This chain links TRBV10-3 with TRBJ2-2; 7 nucleotides match TRBD1. Germline CDR1 ENHRY, CDR2 SYGVKD. There are 13 residues in the CDR3. CDR3 DNA: TGTCACTCCCGACAGGGCCCCACCGGGGAGCTGTTTTTT. Amino acid sequence: CHSRQGPTGELFF.